The rows below give T cell receptor beta chains drawn from one sample of a study of radiation and T cells in renal cell carcinoma. Profiling relied on immunoSEQ multiplex PCR, and the TCRdb table lists in-frame clones only, not all of them. This table has approximately 49,000 clones, more than 80% appearing once. The starting material was blood, obtained from a patient whose treatment included radiotherapy and nephrectomy. The receptors were gathered from a woman in her seventies with renal cell carcinoma. The CDR3 runs from the conserved cysteine through the conserved F or W. Fields, in order: clone size, V gene, J gene, CDR3 protein. Rows give clone size only sometimes, using once, few, many, or a class for an expanded clone.

size: -; V: TRBV11-2; J: TRBJ1-6; CDR3: CASSPGQGPIPALHF
size: -; V: TRBV7-8; J: TRBJ1-2; CDR3: CASSLVDSGGYTF
size: -; V: TRBV7-6; J: TRBJ2-3; CDR3: CASSFRLAGGPITDTQYF
size: -; V: TRBV6-1; J: TRBJ1-1; CDR3: CASSPTGARTEAFF
size: once; V: TRBV6-5; J: TRBJ1-3; CDR3: CASSYSEGSAGNTIYF
size: -; V: TRBV14; J: TRBJ2-5; CDR3: CASSQVSGGGETQYF
size: -; V: TRBV7-2; J: TRBJ1-2; CDR3: CASSQGDYGYTF
size: -; V: TRBV7-2; J: TRBJ1-1; CDR3: CASSLTQGSTEAFF
size: -; V: TRBV7-9; J: TRBJ1-2; CDR3: CASSRDSNYGYTF
size: -; V: TRBV19; J: TRBJ1-3; CDR3: CATIRTGNSGNTIYF
size: -; V: TRBV5-1; J: TRBJ2-7; CDR3: CASSLAWAGSSYEQYF
size: -; V: TRBV2; J: TRBJ1-6; CDR3: CASREGFNSPLHF
size: -; V: TRBV13; J: TRBJ2-5; CDR3: CASSLPTAQETQYF
size: -; V: TRBV10-1; J: TRBJ1-3; CDR3: CASTDAGNTIYF
size: -; V: TRBV28; J: TRBJ1-2; CDR3: CASRWQGLYGYTF
size: -; V: TRBV5-1; J: TRBJ2-5; CDR3: CASSLRGARWQETQYF
size: -; V: TRBV10-3; J: TRBJ2-5; CDR3: CAISESTGGETQYF
size: -; V: TRBV7-2; J: TRBJ2-2; CDR3: CASRNRGDTGELFF
size: once; V: TRBV27; J: TRBJ1-6; CDR3: CASSPRGEPLHF
size: -; V: TRBV29-1; J: TRBJ2-7; CDR3: CSAGGGSNYEQYF
size: -; V: TRBV6-6; J: TRBJ1-2; CDR3: CASISKEDGYTF
size: -; V: TRBV6-1; J: TRBJ2-2; CDR3: CASSEQAIPNTGELFF
size: -; V: TRBV7-9; J: TRBJ1-6; CDR3: CASSLVTGSNSPLHF
size: -; V: TRBV5-4; J: TRBJ2-5; CDR3: CASSLRTGDGETQYF
size: few; V: TRBV2; J: TRBJ1-5; CDR3: CASSEGSGGHQPQHF
size: once; V: TRBV6-6; J: TRBJ1-1; CDR3: CASILDGLMNTEAFF
size: -; V: TRBV6-5; J: TRBJ2-7; CDR3: CASSYSITGSYEQYF
size: -; V: TRBV14; J: TRBJ2-3; CDR3: CASSGLALTDTQYF
size: -; V: TRBV4-1; J: TRBJ2-7; CDR3: CASSQESAGGYREQYF
size: -; V: TRBV7-2; J: TRBJ2-5; CDR3: CASSPPSAGSETQYF
size: -; V: TRBV5-8; J: TRBJ1-3; CDR3: CASSLGHLSGNTIYF
size: few; V: TRBV20-1; J: TRBJ1-1; CDR3: CSARVEGQAFF
size: -; V: TRBV15; J: TRBJ2-7; CDR3: CATSSVAGGPRYEQYF
size: -; V: TRBV6-5; J: TRBJ2-6; CDR3: CASSGGVSGANVLTF
size: once; V: TRBV7-2; J: TRBJ2-1; CDR3: CASSLGLAGGGEQFF
size: -; V: TRBV15; J: TRBJ1-1; CDR3: CATSRDSATEAFF
size: -; V: TRBV10-2; J: TRBJ1-2; CDR3: CASSDQGSIYGYTF
size: -; V: TRBV5-1; J: TRBJ1-4; CDR3: CASSLAGQPYEKLFF
size: -; V: TRBV5-1; J: TRBJ1-1; CDR3: CASSLSGAHRTGTEAFF
size: -; V: TRBV5-6; J: TRBJ1-6; CDR3: CASSLQGIDYNSPLHF
size: -; V: TRBV19; J: TRBJ2-1; CDR3: CATQMSGGAGRDNEQFF
size: -; V: TRBV2; J: TRBJ1-1; CDR3: CASSPGHMNTEAFF
size: -; V: TRBV5-1; J: TRBJ2-3; CDR3: CASSSPGPTDTQYF
size: -; V: TRBV6-6; J: TRBJ1-2; CDR3: CASSDQGKGGYTF
size: -; V: TRBV7-9; J: TRBJ2-6; CDR3: CASSPGGFRGANVLTF
size: -; V: TRBV11-2; J: TRBJ2-6; CDR3: CASSFRTSGSIQSDVLTF
size: -; V: TRBV11-2; J: TRBJ2-5; CDR3: CASSIAGPQETQYF
size: -; V: TRBV7-6; J: TRBJ2-3; CDR3: CASSRSGTQYF
size: -; V: TRBV15; J: TRBJ2-7; CDR3: CATSRVGGRAAREQYF
size: -; V: TRBV2; J: TRBJ2-7; CDR3: CASSLDRAHEQYF
size: -; V: TRBV5-4; J: TRBJ1-2; CDR3: CASSLGQDYGYTF
size: once; V: TRBV25-1; J: TRBJ1-6; CDR3: CASSESGQGNSPLHF
size: -; V: TRBV4-3; J: TRBJ1-2; CDR3: CASSQGAGSYGYTF
size: -; V: TRBV10-3; J: TRBJ1-2; CDR3: CASARDTYGYTF
size: -; V: TRBV5-1; J: TRBJ1-2; CDR3: CASSVVTDYGYTF
size: -; V: TRBV2; J: TRBJ2-1; CDR3: CASSLPSGGLYNEQFF
size: -; V: TRBV6-5; J: TRBJ2-7; CDR3: CASRTLAGLTNEQYF